A selection of T cell receptor beta chains follows, all from one sample in a study of blood T cell repertoires in COVID-19. Clones were read by immunoSEQ multiplex PCR, and TCRdb kept only the in-frame ones, dropping some. The sample includes 200,000 to 250,000 clones, approximately 90% of them seen just once. Sequencing was performed on PBMCs or T cells enriched from blood (not recorded which). The receptors were sampled from a man aged 18 to 29 with acute COVID-19. Both conserved end residues are part of each CDR3. D genes are given only for firm matches. Clone size is given for some rows only: seen once, a few or many times, or a class if the clone is expanded.

.	TRBJ1-2	.	TRBV6-5	TGTGCCAGCAAACCGTGGGACACCAACAACTATGGCTACACCTTC	CASKPWDTNNYGYTF
.	TRBJ1-1	.	TRBV2	TGTGCCAGCGGATCCGGGAGCTATTTAAACACTGAAGCTTTCTTT	CASGSGSYLNTEAFF
.	TRBJ2-2	.	TRBV12-5	TGTGCTAGTGGTTTGGTACTTAGTAATCAGGCCGGGGAGCTGTTTTTT	CASGLVLSNQAGELFF
.	TRBJ2-5	.	TRBV5-1	TGCGCCAGCAGCCCTGCGGATGACCATAAAGAGACCCAGTACTTC	CASSPADDHKETQYF
.	TRBJ2-1	.	TRBV4-2	TGTGCCAGCAGCCAAGATGGAACTAGTGACAATGAGCAGTTCTTC	CASSQDGTSDNEQFF
.	TRBJ1-1	.	TRBV6-1	TGTGCCAGCAGTGATCGGGAGGAGACTGAAGCTTTCTTT	CASSDREETEAFF
once	TRBJ1-4	TRBD1	TRBV3-1/TRBV3-2	TGTGCCAGCAGCCAAGAGGGACAGGGAAATGAAAAACTGTTTTTT	CASSQEGQGNEKLFF
.	TRBJ2-7	.	TRBV18	TGTGCCAGCTCACCCCGGGCAGGGGACTCCTACGAGCAGTACTTC	CASSPRAGDSYEQYF
.	TRBJ2-2	.	TRBV30	TGTGCCTGGAGTGTACGTGGCACCCACACCGGGGAGCTGTTTTTT	CAWSVRGTHTGELFF
.	TRBJ2-2	TRBD2	TRBV28	TGTGCCAGTCTAGCGGGAGAGACCGGGGAGCTGTTTTTT	CASLAGETGELFF
.	TRBJ1-6	TRBD1	TRBV4-2	TGTGCCAGCAGCTCAGGGGGAGGTTCACCCCTCCACTTT	CASSSGGGSPLHF
.	TRBJ2-5	TRBD2	TRBV6-5	TGTGCCAGCACCGCGACTAGCGGAACTCAAGAGACCCAGTACTTC	CASTATSGTQETQYF
once	TRBJ1-4	TRBD1	TRBV30	TGTGCCTGGAGTGTGAAAGGGGGCGCGGTTGAAAAACTGTTTTTT	CAWSVKGGAVEKLFF
.	TRBJ2-7	.	TRBV28	TGTGTAACTATAGCCCAAGACTACGAGCAGTACTTC	CVTIAQDYEQYF
.	TRBJ2-1	.	TRBV19	TGTGCCAGTAGTATAGCGGCAGGATCTCGTTACAATGAGCAGTTCTTC	CASSIAAGSRYNEQFF
.	TRBJ1-4	.	TRBV28	TGTGCCAGCTACCCCAGGGGAGGGTTGGAAAAACTGTTTTTT	CASYPRGGLEKLFF